This T cell receptor (beta chain) was recorded in a study of identical twins. With regard to this clonotype: Its antigen is undetermined.

The length of the CDR3 is 11 residues. Trimming shortened V by 5 bases and J by 7 bases, and 9 bases separated the two germline ends. Looked up from germline, CDR1 is MNHEY and CDR2 is SVGEGT. Study conclusions and caveats: Zero-insertion analyses might be partly confounded by invariant T cells like MAIT and iNKT.

A single record per CDR3 protein comes from TCRdb applying MiXCR to the 5' RACE reads. In the table there are hundreds of thousands of distinct CDR3 sequences, 8.5% to 9.5% of which are singletons. Separately, the same data were catalogued under a study of yellow fever vaccine responses in identical twins.

J is TRBJ2-7 and V is TRBV6-2 or TRBV6-3; D possibly corresponds to TRBD2 (6 bases). Material: PBMCs. This sequence was found in a woman aged 18-35 years in good health. CDR3 region: CASSISGEQYF. The CDR3 DNA reads as TGTGCCAGCAGTATAAGCGGGGAGCAGTACTTC.